This TCR beta chain was found in a study of shared clonotypes between healthy human individuals (dated by TCRdb to the early 2020s). Broadly, across the study: Three men and a couple of women, aged 18 to 49 years, made up the cohort. To estimate repertoire size and how much clonotypes are shared between individuals, the study performed deep sequencing of blood TCR repertoires from a handful of healthy adults. For each donor, CD4 naive and CD4 memory were each given three plates, CD8 naive was given two plates, and CD8 memory was given one plate. Libraries were prepared and TCR repertoires were sequenced by different laboratories using diverse techniques, in order to increase sequencing depth and limit assay-specific biases. Between about 0.9 and 9 billion PBMCs per donor were obtained by leukapheresis.

Using the deep immunoSEQ assay, TCR CDR3 regions were amplified from genomic DNA by multiplex PCR. Extracted genomic DNA from each cell subset was spread evenly across all wells of several immunoSEQ 96-well plates, with each plate serving as a replicate. For sorted subsets, each replicate PCR was loaded with 200 ng genomic DNA, equivalent to approximately 27,000 T cell genomes. Purified libraries were quantified with a Qubit 3.0 fluorometer, sized on a Bioanalyzer 2100, and re-quantified with the KAPA Library Quantification kit. Every immunoSEQ 96-well plate was sequenced on a dedicated single-read 150-cycle Illumina NextSeq 550 flow cell. The paper's processing steps were these. Because the immunoSEQ output included only junctional sequences and no quality scores, the filtering could not be the same as the filtering used for full-length reads. To assign V/J genes and CDR3, sequences were annotated using PyIR, a Python wrapper for IgBLAST v1.9, with IMGT germline references. Any read was removed if the V/J assignment was weak (E-value above 1e-6), the CDR3 was missing, or the read contained stop codons, out-of-frame junctions, or ambiguous translated residues. V3J clonotypes were defined as sequences sharing an identical inferred V gene, J gene, and CDR3 amino acid sequence. Percentage overlap between repertoires was computed as shared unique clonotypes divided by the size of the smaller repertoire. Richness of each repertoire was evaluated using RTK rarefaction, the Chao1 estimator, and Recon v2.1 estimates of unobserved clonotypes. OLGA was used to compute generation probabilities for all TCRbeta clonotypes that the gDNA method yielded from a few donors. TCRdb took this table from immuneACCESS and kept in-frame rearrangements with V and J called. Such tables lack part of the clones; where checked against another copy, unresolved V genes explain under half of the gap, and the rest is unexplained. V, J and clone size reflect that table, while D and trimming were determined from the DNA. Here the sample has about 2.2 million clones; 93% occur a single time. The top ten clones comprise more than 1.5% of the sample.

CD8 naive samples were CD45RO-negative cells positively selected for CCR7, giving a CD45RA+CCR7+ population that excluded TemRA cells. Donors were healthy HIV-negative adults with no recently reported acute infections or vaccinations. Every donor was a Caucasian adult residing in Nashville, Tennessee, USA. Blood was obtained by leukapheresis, after which PBMCs were separated by Ficoll-Histopaque density gradient centrifugation and cryopreserved in liquid nitrogen vapor phase. Analytical flow cytometry was used to check the purity and quantity of every magnetically sorted T cell population. Each sorted fraction had its genomic DNA isolated and then quantified by UV absorbance on a Nanodrop 2000c. A remark on this clone: It has no known antigen specificity. Base qualities are not provided; no much larger clone lies one nucleotide away.

What the work shows at the level of the full study, not this receptor alone: Based on pairwise subsampling, the degree of clonotype sharing among donors was expected to be affected by sequencing depth. Rarefaction of sorted-subset datasets indicated incomplete sequencing despite the large sequencing depth. Higher generation probabilities were observed for clonotypes shared by all four sorted-subset donors than for non-shared clonotypes. Sampling was restricted to blood, and TCR repertoires in tissues likely differ from the TCR repertoires found in blood. Larger estimated clonotype richness was generally found for naive subsets than for memory subsets. Roughly 5% of naive CD4, around 3.5% of naive CD8, roughly 2.5% of memory CD4, and 0.35% to 0.5% of memory CD8 clonotypes were shared across several donors. Because the study included a small number of donors, the genetic and exposure-history diversity represented was limited.

The germline V gene (reference sequence) specifies SEHNR as CDR1 and FQNEAQ as CDR2. Here V drops 5 bases and J drops 7 bases, and the junction holds 17 bases not matched to any gene. The CDR3 contains 17 residues, cysteine and phenylalanine counted. Here the CDR3 DNA is all that survives: 51 bases in frame from base 1. The sequence links TRBV7-9 to TRBJ2-7, with 10 bases aligning to TRBD1. This clonotype was sampled from a young man in good health. Some clones in this sample may be carry-over from other donors' samples. The sequencing sample was made of naive CD8+ T cells from PBMCs. The cell subset or site label corresponds to: CD45RA+CCR7+. Here is the DNA: TGTGCCAGCAGCCCAGTAGTATGGGACAGGGGCCGGCGGGAGCAGTACTTC. It is translated as CASSPVVWDRGRREQYF. The full variable domain, completed from the reference TRBV7-9 and TRBJ2-7 proteins outside the CDR3, reads DTGVSQNPRHKITKRGQNVTFRCDPISEHNRLYWYRQTLGQGPEFLTYFQNEAQLEKSRLLSDRFSAERPKGSFSTLEIQRTEQGDSAMYLCASSPVVWDRGRREQYFGPGTRLTVT.